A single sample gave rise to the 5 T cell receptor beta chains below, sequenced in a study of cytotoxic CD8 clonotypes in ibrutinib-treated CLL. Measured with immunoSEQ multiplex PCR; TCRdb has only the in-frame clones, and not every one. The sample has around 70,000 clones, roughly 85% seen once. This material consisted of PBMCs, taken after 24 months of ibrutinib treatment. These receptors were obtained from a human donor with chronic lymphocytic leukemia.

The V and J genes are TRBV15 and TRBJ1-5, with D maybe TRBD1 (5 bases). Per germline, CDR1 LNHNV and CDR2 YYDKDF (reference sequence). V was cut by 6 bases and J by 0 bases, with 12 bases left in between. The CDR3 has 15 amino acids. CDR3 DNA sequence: TGTGCCACCAGACTCCAGGGAAGTAGCAATCAGCCCCAGCATTTT. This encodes CATRLQGSSNQPQHF.

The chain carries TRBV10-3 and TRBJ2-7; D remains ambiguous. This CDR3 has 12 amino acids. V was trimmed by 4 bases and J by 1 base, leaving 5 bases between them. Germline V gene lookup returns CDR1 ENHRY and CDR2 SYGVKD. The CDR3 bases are TGTGCCATCAGTGGGGGTTCCTACGAGCAGTACTTC. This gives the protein CAISGGSYEQYF.

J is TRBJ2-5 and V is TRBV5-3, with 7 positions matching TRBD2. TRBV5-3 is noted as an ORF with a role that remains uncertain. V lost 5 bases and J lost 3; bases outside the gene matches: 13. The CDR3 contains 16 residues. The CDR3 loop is CARSCPQNAGEETQYF. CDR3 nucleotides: TGTGCCAGAAGTTGCCCCCAAAACGCGGGAGAAGAGACCCAGTACTTC.

The CDR3 bases are TGTGCCAGCAGCTTGCGGCCGGGGCGCGAAGAGACCCAGTACTTC. It codes for CASSLRPGREETQYF. This chain uses TRBV7-2 with TRBJ2-5, with D tentatively TRBD1 or TRBD2 (5 bases each). Germline loops: CDR1 SGHTA, CDR2 FQGNSA. Trimming shortened V by 3 bases and J by 3 bases, and 14 bases separated the two germline ends. The CDR3 consists of 15 residues.

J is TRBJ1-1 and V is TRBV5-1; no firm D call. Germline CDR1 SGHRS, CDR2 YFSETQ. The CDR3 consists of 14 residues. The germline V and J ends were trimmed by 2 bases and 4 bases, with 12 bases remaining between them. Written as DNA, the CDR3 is TGCGCCAGCAGCTTCACCCCGGGCGCCACTGAAGCTTTCTTT. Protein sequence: CASSFTPGATEAFF.